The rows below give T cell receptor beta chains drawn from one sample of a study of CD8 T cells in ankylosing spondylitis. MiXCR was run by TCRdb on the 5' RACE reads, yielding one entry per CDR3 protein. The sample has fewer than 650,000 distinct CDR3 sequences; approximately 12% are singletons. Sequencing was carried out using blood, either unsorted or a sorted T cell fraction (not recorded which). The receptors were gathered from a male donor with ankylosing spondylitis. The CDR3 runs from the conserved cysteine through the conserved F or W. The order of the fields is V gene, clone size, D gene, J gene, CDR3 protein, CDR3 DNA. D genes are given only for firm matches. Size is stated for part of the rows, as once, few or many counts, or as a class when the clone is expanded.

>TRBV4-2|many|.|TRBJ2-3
CASSQDLRGKADTQYF
TGTGCCAGCAGCCAAGATCTGAGGGGCAAAGCAGATACGCAGTATTTT
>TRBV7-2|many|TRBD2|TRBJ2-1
CASSSPTSGRAVEQFF
TGTGCCAGCAGCTCCCCGACTAGCGGGAGGGCCGTTGAGCAGTTCTTC
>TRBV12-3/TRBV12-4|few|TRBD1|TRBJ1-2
CASTSRGTGIYGYTF
TGTGCCAGCACTTCACGGGGGACAGGGATCTATGGCTACACCTTC
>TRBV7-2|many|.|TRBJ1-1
CASSPETGRNTEAFF
TGTGCCAGCAGCCCAGAGACAGGCAGGAACACTGAAGCTTTCTTT
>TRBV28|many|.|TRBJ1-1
CASSLMGQNTEAFF
TGTGCCAGCAGTTTAATGGGTCAGAACACTGAAGCTTTCTTT
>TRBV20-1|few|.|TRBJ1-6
CSASTPGKGNSPLHF
TGCAGTGCTTCAACACCCGGGAAGGGCAATTCACCCCTCCACTTT
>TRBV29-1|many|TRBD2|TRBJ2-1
CSVPALAGGGNEQFF
TGCAGCGTTCCTGCTCTAGCGGGAGGAGGGAATGAGCAGTTCTTC
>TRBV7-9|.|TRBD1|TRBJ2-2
CASSLGDRQNTGELFF
TGTGCCAGCAGCTTGGGGGACAGGCAGAACACCGGGGAGCTGTTTTTT
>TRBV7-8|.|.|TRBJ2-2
CASSLAVAGRGNGELFF
TGTGCCAGCAGCTTAGCGGTGGCGGGGAGGGGGAACGGGGAGCTGTTTTTT
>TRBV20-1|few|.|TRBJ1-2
CSAIQANYGYTF
TGCAGTGCTATCCAGGCAAACTATGGCTACACCTTC
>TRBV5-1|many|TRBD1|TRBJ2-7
CASSLDRGASYEQYF
TGCGCCAGCAGCCTGGACAGGGGGGCCTCCTACGAGCAGTACTTC
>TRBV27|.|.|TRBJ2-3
CASSSGPSLGTDTQYF
TGTGCCAGCAGTTCGGGCCCTTCGCTGGGCACAGATACGCAGTATTTT